What follows describes a single T cell receptor (beta chain). This specimen belongs to a study of blood T cell repertoires in COVID-19. Study as a whole: PBMCs, B-cell-depleted T cells, or T cells were the source of the cDNA or gDNA that made up the material.

TCRdb's copy holds only in-frame clones and misses some; the assay was immunoSEQ multiplex PCR. The data contain some 170,000 clones, less than 90% of them singletons. Living in 24 US areas, the participants were between about 18 and 100 years of age. Trimming took 3 bases from V and 1 from J, leaving 24 bases between them. Germline V lookup: CDR1 DFQATT, CDR2 SNEGSKA (reference sequence). The CDR3 consists of 18 residues. The genes are TRBV20-1 and TRBJ2-5, with unresolved D. This clonotype was sampled from a human donor with acute COVID-19. The donor label of this sample is uncertain. Specimen: PBMCs or T cells enriched from blood (not recorded which). CDR3 coding DNA: TGCAGTGCTAGTGATTCGCTTGGTGGAGCCGGCCTCCAAGAGACCCAGTACTTC. This codes for CSASDSLGGAGLQETQYF.